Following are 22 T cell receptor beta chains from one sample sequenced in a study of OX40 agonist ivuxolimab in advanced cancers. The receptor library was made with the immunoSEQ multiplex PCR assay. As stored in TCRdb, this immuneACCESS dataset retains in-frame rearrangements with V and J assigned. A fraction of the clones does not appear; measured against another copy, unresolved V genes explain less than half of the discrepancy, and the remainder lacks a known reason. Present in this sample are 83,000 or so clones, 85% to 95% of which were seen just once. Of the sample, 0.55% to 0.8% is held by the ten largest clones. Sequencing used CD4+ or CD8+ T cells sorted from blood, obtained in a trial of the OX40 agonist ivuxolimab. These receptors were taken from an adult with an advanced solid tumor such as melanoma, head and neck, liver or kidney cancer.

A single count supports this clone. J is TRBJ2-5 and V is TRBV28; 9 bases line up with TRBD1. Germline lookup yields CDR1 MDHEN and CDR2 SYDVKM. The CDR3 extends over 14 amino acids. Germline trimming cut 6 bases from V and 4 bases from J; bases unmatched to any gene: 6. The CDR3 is CASRTGTGLETQYF. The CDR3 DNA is TGTGCCAGCAGAACCGGGACAGGGTTAGAGACCCAGTACTTC.

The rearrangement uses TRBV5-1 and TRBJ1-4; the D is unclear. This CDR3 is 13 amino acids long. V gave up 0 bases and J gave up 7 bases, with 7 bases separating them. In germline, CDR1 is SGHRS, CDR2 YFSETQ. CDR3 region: CASSLGFGEKLFF. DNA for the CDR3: TGCGCCAGCAGCTTGGGTTTCGGTGAAAAACTGTTTTTT.

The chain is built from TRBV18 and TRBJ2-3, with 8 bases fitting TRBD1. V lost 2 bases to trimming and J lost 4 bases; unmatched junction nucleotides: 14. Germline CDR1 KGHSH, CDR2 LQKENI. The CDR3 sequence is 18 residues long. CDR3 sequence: CASSPVTGGTRTADTQYF. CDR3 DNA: TGTGCCAGCTCACCAGTCACAGGGGGTACGAGGACGGCAGATACGCAGTATTTT.

This CDR3 is CASSYSGTYQETQYF. The CDR3 DNA reads as TGTGCCAGCAGCTATAGCGGGACCTACCAAGAGACCCAGTACTTC. V and J are TRBV7-9 and TRBJ2-5; 8 nucleotides agree with TRBD2. The CDR3 spans 15 residues. Per germline, CDR1 SEHNR and CDR2 FQNEAQ (reference sequence). The V and J ends lost 4 bases and 0 bases, in that order; junction bases with no gene match: 4. Variable domain in full (rest from reference TRBV7-9 and TRBJ2-5): DTGVSQNPRHKITKRGQNVTFRCDPISEHNRLYWYRQTLGQGPEFLTYFQNEAQLEKSRLLSDRFSAERPKGSFSTLEIQRTEQGDSAMYLCASSYSGTYQETQYFGPGTRLLVL.

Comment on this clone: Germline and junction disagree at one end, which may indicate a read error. As DNA, the CDR3 is TGTGCCAGCTCACAACAGGGGTCGGGGCTCCAAGCTAACTATGGCCACACCTTC. Translating gives CASSQQGSGLQANYGHTF. The chain couples TRBV18 to TRBJ1-2; 7 bases map to TRBD1. Germline loops: CDR1 KGHSH, CDR2 LQKENI. CDR3 size: 18 residues.

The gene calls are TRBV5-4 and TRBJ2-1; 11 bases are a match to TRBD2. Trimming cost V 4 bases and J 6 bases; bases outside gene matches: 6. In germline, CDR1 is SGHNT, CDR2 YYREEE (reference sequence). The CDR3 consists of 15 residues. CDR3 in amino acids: CASSAGTSGFNEQFF. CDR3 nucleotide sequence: TGTGCCAGCAGCGCCGGGACTAGCGGTTTCAATGAGCAGTTCTTC.

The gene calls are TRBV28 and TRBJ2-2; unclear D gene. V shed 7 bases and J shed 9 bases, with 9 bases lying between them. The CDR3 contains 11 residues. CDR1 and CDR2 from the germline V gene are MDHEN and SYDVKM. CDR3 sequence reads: CASTSGRELFF. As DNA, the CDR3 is TGTGCCAGCACCTCGGGCAGGGAGCTGTTTTTT.

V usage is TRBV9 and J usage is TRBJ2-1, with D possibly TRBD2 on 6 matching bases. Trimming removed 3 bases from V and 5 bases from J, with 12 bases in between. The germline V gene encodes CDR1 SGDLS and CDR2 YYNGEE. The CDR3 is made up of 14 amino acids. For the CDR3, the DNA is TGTGCCAGCAGCGACTTGGGACTCGACAATGAGCAGTTCTTC. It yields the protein CASSDLGLDNEQFF.

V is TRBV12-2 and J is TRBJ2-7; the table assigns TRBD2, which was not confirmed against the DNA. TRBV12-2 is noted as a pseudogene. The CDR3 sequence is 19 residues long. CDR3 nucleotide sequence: TGTGCAAGTCGCTTTTATGGTGCTAGCGGGAGAGACCCTAACTACGAGCAGTACTTC. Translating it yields CASRFYGASGRDPNYEQYF.

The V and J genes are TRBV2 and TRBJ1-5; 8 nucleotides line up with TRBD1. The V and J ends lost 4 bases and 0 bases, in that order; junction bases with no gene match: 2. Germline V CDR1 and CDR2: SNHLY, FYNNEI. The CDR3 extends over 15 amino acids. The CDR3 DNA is TGTGCCAGCAGTGGGACAGGGAATAGCAATCAGCCCCAGCATTTT. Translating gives CASSGTGNSNQPQHF.

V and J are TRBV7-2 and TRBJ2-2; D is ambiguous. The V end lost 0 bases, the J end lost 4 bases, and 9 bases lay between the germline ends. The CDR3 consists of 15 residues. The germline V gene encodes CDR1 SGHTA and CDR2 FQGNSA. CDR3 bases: TGTGCCAGCAGCTTAGCCGAGAGGAGCACCGGGGAGCTGTTTTTT. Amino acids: CASSLAERSTGELFF.

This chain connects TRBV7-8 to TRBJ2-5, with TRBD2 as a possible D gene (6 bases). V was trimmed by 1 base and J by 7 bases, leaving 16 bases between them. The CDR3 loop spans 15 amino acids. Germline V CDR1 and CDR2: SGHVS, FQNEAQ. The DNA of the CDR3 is TGTGCCAGCAGCTTAGGCGCGGGGTATCGGGGGACCCAGTACTTC. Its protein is CASSLGAGYRGTQYF.

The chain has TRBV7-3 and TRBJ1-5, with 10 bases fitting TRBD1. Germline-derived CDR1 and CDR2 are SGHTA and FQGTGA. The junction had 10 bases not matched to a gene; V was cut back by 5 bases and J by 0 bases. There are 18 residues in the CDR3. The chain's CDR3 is CASSQRTGGEYSNQPQHF. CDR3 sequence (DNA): TGTGCCAGCAGCCAACGGACAGGGGGAGAATATAGCAATCAGCCCCAGCATTTT.

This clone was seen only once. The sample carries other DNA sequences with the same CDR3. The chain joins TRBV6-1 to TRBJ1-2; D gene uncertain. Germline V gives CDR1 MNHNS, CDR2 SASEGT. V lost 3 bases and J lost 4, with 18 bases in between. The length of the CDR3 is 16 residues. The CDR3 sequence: CASSEAGRAGGYGYTF. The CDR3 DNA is TGTGCCAGCAGTGAGGCTGGGAGGGCGGGTGGCTATGGCTACACCTTC.

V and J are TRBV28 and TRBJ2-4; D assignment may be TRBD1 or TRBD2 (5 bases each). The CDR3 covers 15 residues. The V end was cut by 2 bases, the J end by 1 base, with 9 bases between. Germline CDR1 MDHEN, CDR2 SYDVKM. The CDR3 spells CASSLVGAAKNIQYF. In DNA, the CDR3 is TGTGCCAGCAGTTTAGTCGGGGCGGCCAAAAACATTCAGTACTTC.

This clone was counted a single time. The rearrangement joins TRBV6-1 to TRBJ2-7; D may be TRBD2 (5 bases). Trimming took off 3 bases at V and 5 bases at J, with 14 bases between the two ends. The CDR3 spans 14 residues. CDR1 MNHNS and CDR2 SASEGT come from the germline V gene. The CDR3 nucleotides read TGTGCCAGCAGTGACAGACTACTTGTACACGAGCAGTACTTC. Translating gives CASSDRLLVHEQYF.

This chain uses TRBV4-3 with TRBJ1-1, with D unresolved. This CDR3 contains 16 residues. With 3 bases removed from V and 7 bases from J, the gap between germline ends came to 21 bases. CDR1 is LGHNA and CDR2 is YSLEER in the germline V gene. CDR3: CASSQGYHSQANEAFF. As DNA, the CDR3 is TGCGCCAGCAGCCAGGGCTATCATAGTCAAGCTAATGAAGCTTTCTTT.

This CDR3 is CASSLDRGTFF. The CDR3 nucleotides are TGTGCCAGCAGCCTGGACAGGGGAACTTTCTTT. V gene TRBV7-9 combines with J gene TRBJ1-1; TRBD1 agrees at 9 bases. Unmatched junction bases numbered 4, after V lost 5 bases and J lost 12 bases. CDR3 length: 11 residues. Germline V gene lookup returns CDR1 SEHNR and CDR2 FQNEAQ (reference sequence).

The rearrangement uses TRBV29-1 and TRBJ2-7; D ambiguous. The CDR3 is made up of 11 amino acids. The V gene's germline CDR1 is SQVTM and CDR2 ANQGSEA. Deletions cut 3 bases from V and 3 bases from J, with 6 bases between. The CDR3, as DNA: TGCAGCGTTGAGCTTGGCTACGAGCAGTACTTC. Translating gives CSVELGYEQYF.

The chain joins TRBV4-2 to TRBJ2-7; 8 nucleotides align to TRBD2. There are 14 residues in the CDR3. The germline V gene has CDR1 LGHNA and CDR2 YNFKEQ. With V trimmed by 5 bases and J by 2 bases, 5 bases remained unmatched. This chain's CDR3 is CASSRTSRAYEQYF. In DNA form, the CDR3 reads TGTGCCAGCAGCAGGACTAGCAGAGCCTACGAGCAGTACTTC.

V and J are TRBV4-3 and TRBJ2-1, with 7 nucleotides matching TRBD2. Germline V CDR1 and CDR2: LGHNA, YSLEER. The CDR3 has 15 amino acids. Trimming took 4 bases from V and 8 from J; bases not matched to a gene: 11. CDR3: CASSPGPGGIDEQFF. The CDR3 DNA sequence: TGCGCCAGCAGCCCGGGACCGGGAGGCATCGATGAGCAGTTCTTC.

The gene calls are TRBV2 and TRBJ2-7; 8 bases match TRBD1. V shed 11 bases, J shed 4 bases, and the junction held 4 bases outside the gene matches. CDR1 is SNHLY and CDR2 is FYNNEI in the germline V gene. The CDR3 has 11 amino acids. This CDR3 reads CAGQGNYEQYF. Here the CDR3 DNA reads TGTGCCGGACAGGGCAATTACGAGCAGTACTTC.